This T cell receptor beta chain is drawn from a study of cytomegalovirus exposure and HLA in healthy donors. V lost 1 base, J lost 2 bases, and 18 bases lay in between. Germline V lookup: CDR1 MGHRA, CDR2 YSYEKL. The CDR3 length is 18 residues. The PCR employed 60 Vbeta primers together with 13 Jbeta primers. TCRdb keeps only in-frame clones here, not all; method: immunoSEQ multiplex PCR. The sample includes 150,000 to 200,000 clones, 87% of them seen just once. The chain has TRBV4-1 and TRBJ2-1; D gene ambiguous. The clonotype originates from a girl less than two years old in good health and CMV-seronegative. Sequenced sample: PBMCs. The chain's CDR3 is CASSQVKSLRLPYNEQFF. The DNA of the CDR3 is TGCGCCAGCAGCCAAGTAAAGTCCTTGAGACTCCCCTACAATGAGCAGTTCTTC.